A selection of T cell receptor beta chains follows, all from one sample in a study of monozygotic twins with cystic fibrosis. Profiling relied on immunoSEQ multiplex PCR, and the TCRdb table lists in-frame clones only, not all of them. The sample lists about 39,000 clones, around nine tenths occurring once. Sequences were obtained from blood. Every receptor here comes from a boy between 2 and 10 years old with cystic fibrosis. The CDR3 runs from the conserved cysteine through the conserved F or W. A D gene is named only where the DNA matches it firmly. For some rows the clone size is stated as once, few or many, or as a class when expanded; others skip it.

>-|TRBV4-2|TRBJ2-2|-
TGTGCCAGCAGCGCCCTCGGTTTGTACACCGGGGAGCTGTTTTTT
CASSALGLYTGELFF
>TRBD2|TRBV6-1|TRBJ2-3|-
TGTGCCAGCACCCCCGGGACTAGCGGAGTCACGCAGTATTTT
CASTPGTSGVTQYF
>TRBD2|TRBV5-4|TRBJ2-5|-
TGTGCCAGCAGCTCCAGTGGGCGGGGGGTAGAGACCCAGTACTTC
CASSSSGRGVETQYF
>-|TRBV4-1|TRBJ1-2|-
TGCGCCAGCAGCCTAAGTGGGTCCGGGTCCAACTATGGCTACACCTTC
CASSLSGSGSNYGYTF
>-|TRBV7-9|TRBJ1-6|-
TGTGCCAGCAGTGCCGGGGGCCGTCCTTCACCCCTCCACTTT
CASSAGGRPSPLHF
>-|TRBV7-8|TRBJ1-1|-
TGTGCCAGCAGCTCCTCCCTCACCAGAGAGCGCACTGAAGCTTTCTTT
CASSSSLTRERTEAFF
>-|TRBV10-3|TRBJ1-4|-
TGTGCCATCAGTGAGAAAGGAGGGATATTTAATGAAAAACTGTTTTTT
CAISEKGGIFNEKLFF
>-|TRBV6-4|TRBJ1-1|-
TGTGCCAGCAGAGAGGGACACTTTAACACTGAAGCTTTCTTT
CASREGHFNTEAFF
>-|TRBV28|TRBJ2-7|-
TGTGCCAGCAGTCTAAGGCCTCGGGGGTACGAGCAGTACTTC
CASSLRPRGYEQYF
>TRBD1|TRBV6-1|TRBJ1-2|-
TGTGCCAGCGGGGGGACAGCCCGGTATGGCTACACCTTC
CASGGTARYGYTF
>-|TRBV9|TRBJ2-3|-
TGTGCCAGCAGCGTAGATCCCCAGGGGCAAGTAGATACGCAGTATTTT
CASSVDPQGQVDTQYF
>-|TRBV19|TRBJ2-7|-
TGTGCCAGTAGTATAGCTAGGGGTGAGCAGTACTTC
CASSIARGEQYF
>-|TRBV7-6|TRBJ2-1|-
TGTGCCAGCAGCTACAGGACCGGAGGCCTTGGGGACAATGAGCAGTTCTTC
CASSYRTGGLGDNEQFF
>-|TRBV25-1|TRBJ2-7|-
TGTGCCAGCAGTGTGGGACTTTTCTACGAGCAGTACTTC
CASSVGLFYEQYF
>-|TRBV6-6|TRBJ2-7|-
TGTGCCAGCACCCTAGGGGGACTCGCCTACGAGCAGTACTTC
CASTLGGLAYEQYF
>-|TRBV7-2|TRBJ1-2|-
TGTGCCAGCAGCTTAGATAATAACTATGGCTACACCTTC
CASSLDNNYGYTF
>-|TRBV9|TRBJ1-1|-
TGTGCCAGCAGCGTAATGCCCCGGACAGACTTGAACACTGAAGCTTTCTTT
CASSVMPRTDLNTEAFF
>TRBD2|TRBV7-2|TRBJ2-5|-
TGTGCCAGCAGCGTCAAGGGCCTAGCGGGGGGACCGTACCAAGAGACCCAGTACTTC
CASSVKGLAGGPYQETQYF
>-|TRBV9|TRBJ1-3|-
TGTGCCAGCAGCGGGAGACTGTCCTCTGGAAACACCATATATTTT
CASSGRLSSGNTIYF
>-|TRBV29-1|TRBJ1-1|-
TGCAGCGTTGAAGACCCTCGGGCAGGGCGCAACACTGAAGCTTTCTTT
CSVEDPRAGRNTEAFF
>-|TRBV2|TRBJ1-1|-
TGTGCCAGCAATCCCAGCAGCCACACTGAAGCTTTCTTT
CASNPSSHTEAFF
>TRBD1|TRBV7-2|TRBJ1-4|-
TGTGCCAGCAGCTTAGGGACAGGGGTGGGTGAAAAACTGTTTTTT
CASSLGTGVGEKLFF
>-|TRBV6-5|TRBJ1-1|-
TGTGCCAGCAGAATAAACTACTCGAAGAACACTGAAGCTTTCTTT
CASRINYSKNTEAFF
>-|TRBV18|TRBJ2-7|-
TGTGCCAGCTCACCAGGGACCGCGACCTACGAGCAGTACTTC
CASSPGTATYEQYF
>TRBD1|TRBV7-6|TRBJ1-5|few
TGTGCCAGCAGCCCAGGGGGCTTCAATCAGCCCCAGCATTTT
CASSPGGFNQPQHF
>TRBD2|TRBV5-5|TRBJ2-2|-
TGTGCCAGCAGCTTGGCTACTAGCGGCGGGGAGCTGTTTTTT
CASSLATSGGELFF
>TRBD1|TRBV5-6|TRBJ1-1|-
TGTGCCAGCAGCTTGTTTTACGGACAGGAGATTTATGAAGCTTTCTTT
CASSLFYGQEIYEAFF
>-|TRBV10-3|TRBJ2-7|-
TGTGCCATCAGTGACAACCTTTCCTACGAGCAGTACTTC
CAISDNLSYEQYF
>TRBD2|TRBV5-1|TRBJ2-3|-
TGCGCCAGCAGCTCAGGACTAGCGGGGGGCACAGATACGCAGTATTTT
CASSSGLAGGTDTQYF
>TRBD1|TRBV5-4|TRBJ1-1|-
TGTGCCAGCAGTACCCAGGGGGTGGTGACTGAAGCTTTCTTT
CASSTQGVVTEAFF
>TRBD2|TRBV9|TRBJ2-1|once
TGTGCCAGCAGCGGACTAGCGGGGGGCTCCTACAATGAGCAGTTCTTC
CASSGLAGGSYNEQFF
>TRBD1|TRBV6-5|TRBJ2-7|-
TGTGCCAGCAGTTACCAAACCGGGACAGGGGGCGACGAGCAGTACTTC
CASSYQTGTGGDEQYF
>-|TRBV5-1|TRBJ2-5|-
TGCGCCAGCAGCTATACCATTTATGAGACCCAGTACTTC
CASSYTIYETQYF
>-|TRBV9|TRBJ1-2|-
TGTGCCAGCAGCTCAGGGGCAGGTAGACTCTATGGCTACACCTTC
CASSSGAGRLYGYTF
>-|TRBV5-5|TRBJ2-7|-
TGTGCCAGCAGCCAGGGGTTCGGGTACGAGCAGTACTTC
CASSQGFGYEQYF
>-|TRBV6-5|TRBJ1-2|-
TGTGCCAGCAGTCTCGCAGGGGTGGGTGGCTACACCTTC
CASSLAGVGGYTF
>-|TRBV2|TRBJ1-1|-
TGTGCCAGCAGTGAATTGGTTGTAGGCACTGAAGCTTTCTTT
CASSELVVGTEAFF
>TRBD1|TRBV2|TRBJ1-4|-
TGTGCCAGCGCTGCAGGGGGCGTTGAAAAACTGTTTTTT
CASAAGGVEKLFF
>TRBD1|TRBV7-2|TRBJ1-5|-
TGTGCCAGCAGCCCGCACACAGGGGTTCTCAATCAGCCCCAGCATTTT
CASSPHTGVLNQPQHF
>-|TRBV11-2|TRBJ2-2|-
TGTGCCAGCAGCTTAGACAGGAACACCGGGGAGCTGTTTTTT
CASSLDRNTGELFF
>TRBD1|TRBV6-1|TRBJ1-1|-
TGTGCCAGCAGTGAGTATTCCGGGACAGTAACAACTGAAGCTTTCTTT
CASSEYSGTVTTEAFF
>TRBD2|TRBV6-5|TRBJ2-5|-
TGTGCCAGCAGCCATCTAGCGGGGGCTGGAGAGACCCAGTACTTC
CASSHLAGAGETQYF
>-|TRBV15|TRBJ1-5|-
TGTGCCACCAGCAGAGACCTTGACAACGGGGGTCAGCCCCAGCATTTT
CATSRDLDNGGQPQHF
>TRBD1|TRBV7-2|TRBJ1-4|once
TGTGCCAGCAGCCCAGAACCGGGACAGGTCTTCGCTGGCCTGTTTTTT
CASSPEPGQVFAGLFF
>-|TRBV27|TRBJ1-1|-
TGTGCCAGCAGCCGCGGGGGAATGAACACTGAAGCTTTCTTT
CASSRGGMNTEAFF
>-|TRBV6-5|TRBJ2-5|-
TGTGCCAGCAGACCAAGGACAGACACCCAAGAGACCCAGTACTTC
CASRPRTDTQETQYF
>-|TRBV5-6|TRBJ2-5|-
TGTGCCAGCAGCTTAACCAGAGGGCAAGAGACCCAGTACTTC
CASSLTRGQETQYF
>-|TRBV7-9|TRBJ2-7|-
TGTGCCAGCAGCTTCCGCACAGGGAGCGACGAGCAGTACTTC
CASSFRTGSDEQYF
>-|TRBV2|TRBJ1-2|-
TGTGCCAGCAGTGATTACAGGGAGTATGGCTACACCTTC
CASSDYREYGYTF
>TRBD1|TRBV13|TRBJ2-7|once
TGTGCCAGCAGCTCCTCACAGGGGGCAAGTGAGCAGTACTTC
CASSSSQGASEQYF
>-|TRBV19|TRBJ1-1|-
TGTGCCATCAAAGAAACAGGGAACACTGAAGCTTTCTTT
CAIKETGNTEAFF
>TRBD1|TRBV6-5|TRBJ2-7|-
TGTGCCAGCAGTTACGGACAGGGACCCTCCTACGAGCAGTACTTC
CASSYGQGPSYEQYF
>-|TRBV2|TRBJ2-1|-
TGTGCCAGCAGTGGGGTAGGATTGGGTGAGCAGTTCTTC
CASSGVGLGEQFF
>TRBD2|TRBV7-2|TRBJ2-1|-
TGTGCCAGCAGCCGAGCTAGCGGGGGTTCAACTGAGCAGTTCTTC
CASSRASGGSTEQFF
>-|TRBV7-9|TRBJ1-1|few
TGTGCCAGCACAAACCCATTGGCTCCGGTGTACACTGAAGCTTTCTTT
CASTNPLAPVYTEAFF